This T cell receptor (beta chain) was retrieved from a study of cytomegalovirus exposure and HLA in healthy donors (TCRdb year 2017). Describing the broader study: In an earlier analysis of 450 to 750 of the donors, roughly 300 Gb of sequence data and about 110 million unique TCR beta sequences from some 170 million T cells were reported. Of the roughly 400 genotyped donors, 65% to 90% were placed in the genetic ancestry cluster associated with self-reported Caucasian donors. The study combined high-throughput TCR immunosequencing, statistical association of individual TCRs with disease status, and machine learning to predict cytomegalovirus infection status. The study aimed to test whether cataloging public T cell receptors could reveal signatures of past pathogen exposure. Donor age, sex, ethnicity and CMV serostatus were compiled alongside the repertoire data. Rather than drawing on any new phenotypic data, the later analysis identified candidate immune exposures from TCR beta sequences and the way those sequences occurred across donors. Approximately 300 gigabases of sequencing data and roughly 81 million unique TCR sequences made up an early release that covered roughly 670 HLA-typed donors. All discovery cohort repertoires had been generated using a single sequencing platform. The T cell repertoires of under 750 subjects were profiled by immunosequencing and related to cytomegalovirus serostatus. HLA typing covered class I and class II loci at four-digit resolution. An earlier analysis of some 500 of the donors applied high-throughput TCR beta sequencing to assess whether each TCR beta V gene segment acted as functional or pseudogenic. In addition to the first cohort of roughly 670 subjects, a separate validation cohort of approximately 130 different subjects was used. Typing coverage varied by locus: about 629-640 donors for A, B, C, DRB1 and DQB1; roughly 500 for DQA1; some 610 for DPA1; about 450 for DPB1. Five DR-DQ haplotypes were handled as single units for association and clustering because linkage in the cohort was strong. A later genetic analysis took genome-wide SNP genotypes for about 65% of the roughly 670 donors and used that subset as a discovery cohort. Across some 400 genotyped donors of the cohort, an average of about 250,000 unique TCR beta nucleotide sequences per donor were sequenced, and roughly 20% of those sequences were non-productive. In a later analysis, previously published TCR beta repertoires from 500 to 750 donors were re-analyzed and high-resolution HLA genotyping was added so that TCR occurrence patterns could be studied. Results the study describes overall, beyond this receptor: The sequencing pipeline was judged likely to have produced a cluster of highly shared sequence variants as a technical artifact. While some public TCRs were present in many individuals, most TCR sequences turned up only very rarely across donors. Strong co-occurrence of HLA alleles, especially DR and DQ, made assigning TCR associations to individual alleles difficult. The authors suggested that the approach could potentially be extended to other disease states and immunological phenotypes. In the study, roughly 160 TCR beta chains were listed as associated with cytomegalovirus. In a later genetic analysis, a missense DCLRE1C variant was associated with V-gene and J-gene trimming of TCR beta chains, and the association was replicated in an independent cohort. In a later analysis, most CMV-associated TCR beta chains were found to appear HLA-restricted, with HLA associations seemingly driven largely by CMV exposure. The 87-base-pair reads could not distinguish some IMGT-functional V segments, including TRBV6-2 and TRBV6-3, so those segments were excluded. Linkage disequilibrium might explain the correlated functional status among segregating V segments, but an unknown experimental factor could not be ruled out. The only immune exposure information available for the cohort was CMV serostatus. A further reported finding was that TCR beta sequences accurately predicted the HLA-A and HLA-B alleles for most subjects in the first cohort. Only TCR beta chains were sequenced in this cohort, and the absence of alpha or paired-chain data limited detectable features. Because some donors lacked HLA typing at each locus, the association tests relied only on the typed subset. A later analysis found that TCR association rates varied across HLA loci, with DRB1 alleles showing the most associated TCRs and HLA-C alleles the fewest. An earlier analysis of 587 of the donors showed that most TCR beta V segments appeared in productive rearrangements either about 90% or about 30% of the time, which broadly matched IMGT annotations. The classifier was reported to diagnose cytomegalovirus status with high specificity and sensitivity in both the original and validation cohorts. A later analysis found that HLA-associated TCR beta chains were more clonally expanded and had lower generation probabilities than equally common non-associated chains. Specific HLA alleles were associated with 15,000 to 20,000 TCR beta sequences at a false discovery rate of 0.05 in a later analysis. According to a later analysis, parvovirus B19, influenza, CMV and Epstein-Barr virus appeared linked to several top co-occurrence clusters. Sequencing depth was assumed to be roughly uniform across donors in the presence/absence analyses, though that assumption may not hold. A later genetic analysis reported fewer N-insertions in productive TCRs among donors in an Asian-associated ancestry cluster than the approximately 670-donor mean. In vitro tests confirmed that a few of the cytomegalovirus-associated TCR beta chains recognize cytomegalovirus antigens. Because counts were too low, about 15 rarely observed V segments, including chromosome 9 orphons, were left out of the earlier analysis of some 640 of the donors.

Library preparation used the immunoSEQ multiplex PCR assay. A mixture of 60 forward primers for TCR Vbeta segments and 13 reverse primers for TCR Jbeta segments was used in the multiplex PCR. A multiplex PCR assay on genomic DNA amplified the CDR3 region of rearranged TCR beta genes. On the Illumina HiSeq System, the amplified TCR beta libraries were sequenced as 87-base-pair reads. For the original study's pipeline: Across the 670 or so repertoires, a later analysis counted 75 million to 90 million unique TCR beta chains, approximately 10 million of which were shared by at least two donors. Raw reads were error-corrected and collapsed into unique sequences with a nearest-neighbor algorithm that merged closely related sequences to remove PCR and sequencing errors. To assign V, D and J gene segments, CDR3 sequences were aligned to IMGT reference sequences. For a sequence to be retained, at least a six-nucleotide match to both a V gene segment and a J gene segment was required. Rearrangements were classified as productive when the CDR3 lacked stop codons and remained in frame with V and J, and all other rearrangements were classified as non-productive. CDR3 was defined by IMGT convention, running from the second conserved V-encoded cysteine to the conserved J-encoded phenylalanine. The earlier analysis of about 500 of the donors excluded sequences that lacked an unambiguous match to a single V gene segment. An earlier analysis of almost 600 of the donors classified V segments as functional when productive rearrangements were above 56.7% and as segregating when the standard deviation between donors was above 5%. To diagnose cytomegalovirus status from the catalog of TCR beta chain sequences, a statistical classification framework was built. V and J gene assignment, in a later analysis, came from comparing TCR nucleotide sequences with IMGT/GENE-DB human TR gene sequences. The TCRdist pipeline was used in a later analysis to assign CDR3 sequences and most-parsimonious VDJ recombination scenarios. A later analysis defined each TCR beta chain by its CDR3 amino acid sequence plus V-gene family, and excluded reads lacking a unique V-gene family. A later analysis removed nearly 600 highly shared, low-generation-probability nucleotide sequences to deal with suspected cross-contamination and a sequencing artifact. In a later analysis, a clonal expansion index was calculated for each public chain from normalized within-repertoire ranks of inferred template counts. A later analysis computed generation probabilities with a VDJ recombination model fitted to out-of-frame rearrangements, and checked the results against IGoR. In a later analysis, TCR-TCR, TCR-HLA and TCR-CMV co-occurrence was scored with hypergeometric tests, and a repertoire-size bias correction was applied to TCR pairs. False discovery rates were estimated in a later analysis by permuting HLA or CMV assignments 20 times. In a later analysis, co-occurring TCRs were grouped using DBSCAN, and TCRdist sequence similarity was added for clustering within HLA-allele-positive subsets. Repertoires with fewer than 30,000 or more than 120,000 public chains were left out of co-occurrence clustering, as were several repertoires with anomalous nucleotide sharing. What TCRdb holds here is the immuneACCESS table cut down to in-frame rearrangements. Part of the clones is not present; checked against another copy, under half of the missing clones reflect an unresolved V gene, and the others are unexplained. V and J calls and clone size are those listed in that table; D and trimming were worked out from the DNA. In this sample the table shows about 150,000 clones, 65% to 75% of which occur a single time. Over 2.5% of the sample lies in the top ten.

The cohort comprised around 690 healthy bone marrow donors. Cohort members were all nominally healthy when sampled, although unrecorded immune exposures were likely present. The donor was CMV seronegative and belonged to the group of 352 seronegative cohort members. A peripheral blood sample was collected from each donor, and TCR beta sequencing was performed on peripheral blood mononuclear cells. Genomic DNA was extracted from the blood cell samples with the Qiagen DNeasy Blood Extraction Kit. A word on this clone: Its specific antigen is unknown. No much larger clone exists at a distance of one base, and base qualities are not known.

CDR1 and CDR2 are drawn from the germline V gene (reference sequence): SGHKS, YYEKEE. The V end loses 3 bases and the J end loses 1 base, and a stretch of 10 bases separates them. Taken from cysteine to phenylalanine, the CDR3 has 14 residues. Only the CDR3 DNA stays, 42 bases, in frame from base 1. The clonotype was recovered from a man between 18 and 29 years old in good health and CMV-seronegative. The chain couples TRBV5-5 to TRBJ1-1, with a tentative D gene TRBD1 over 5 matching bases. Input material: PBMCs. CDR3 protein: CASSYGQKNTEAFF. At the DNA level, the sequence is TGTGCCAGCAGCTACGGACAAAAGAACACTGAAGCTTTCTTT.